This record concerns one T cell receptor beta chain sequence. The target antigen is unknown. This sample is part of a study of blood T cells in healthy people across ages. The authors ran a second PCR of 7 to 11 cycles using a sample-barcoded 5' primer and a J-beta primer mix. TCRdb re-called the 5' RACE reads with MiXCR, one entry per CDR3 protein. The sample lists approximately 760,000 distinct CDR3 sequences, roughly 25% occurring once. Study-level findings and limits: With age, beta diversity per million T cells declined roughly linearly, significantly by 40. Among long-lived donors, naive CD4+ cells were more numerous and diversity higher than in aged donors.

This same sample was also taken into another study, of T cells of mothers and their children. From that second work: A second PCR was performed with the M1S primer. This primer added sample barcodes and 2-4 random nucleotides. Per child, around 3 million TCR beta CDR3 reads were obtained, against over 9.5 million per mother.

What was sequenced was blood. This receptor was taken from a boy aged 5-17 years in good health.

The CDR3 DNA follows: TGTGCCAGCAGCCTGACAGGGGAAAACACCGGGGAGCTGTTTTTT. Encoded protein: CASSLTGENTGELFF. The chain recombines TRBV7-8 with TRBJ2-2; 8 bases line up with TRBD1. CDR1 and CDR2 (germline): SGHVS, FQNEAQ. V shed 5 bases and J 2 bases; nucleotides not matched to a gene: 4. The CDR3 spans 15 residues.